These 21 T cell receptor beta chains share one sample of origin, sequenced in a study of blood T cell repertoires in COVID-19. Clones were read by immunoSEQ multiplex PCR, and TCRdb kept only the in-frame ones, dropping some. This table has about 380,000 clones, roughly 86% appearing once. The source material was peripheral blood. Receptor source: a human donor with acute or convalescent COVID-19. The donor label of this sample is uncertain.

The gene calls are TRBV4-1 and TRBJ1-4; weak D call: TRBD1 (5 bases). The CDR3 loop spans 16 amino acids. CDR1 MGHRA and CDR2 YSYEKL come from the germline V gene. Trimming pared 2 bases from V and 0 bases from J, leaving 10 bases between. Here the CDR3 reads CASSQRRGATNEKLFF. The CDR3, as DNA: TGCGCCAGCAGCCAACGTCGGGGGGCAACTAATGAAAAACTGTTTTTT.

J is TRBJ1-2 and V is TRBV19, with a possible D match to TRBD1 (6 bases). Between the trimmed V and J ends, which lost 4 bases and 4 bases, there was a span of 16 bases. The length of the CDR3 is 15 residues. The germline CDR1 and CDR2 sequences are LNHDA and SQIVND (reference sequence). As DNA, the CDR3 is TGTGCCAGTAGTAGCTTTCTACAGGGCAGCTATGGCTACACCTTC. Translating it yields CASSSFLQGSYGYTF.

The rearrangement links TRBV10-3 to TRBJ2-3; the match to TRBD2 covers 11 bases. Germline V gene lookup returns CDR1 ENHRY and CDR2 SYGVKD. The CDR3 extends over 17 amino acids. The V and J ends lost 3 bases and 6 bases, in that order; junction bases with no gene match: 11. The CDR3 is CAISDWASGGPRDTQYF. The CDR3 DNA follows: TGTGCCATCAGTGATTGGGCTAGCGGGGGGCCAAGGGATACGCAGTATTTT.

The chain is built from TRBV7-8 and TRBJ2-1; TRBD1 matches 7 bases. V shed 5 bases and J 0 bases; nucleotides not matched to a gene: 4. Germline V gene sequence: CDR1 SGHVS, CDR2 FQNEAQ. CDR3 length equals 15 residues. CDR3 coding DNA: TGTGCCAGCAGCCTGGACAGGAGCTCCTACAATGAGCAGTTCTTC. This codes for CASSLDRSSYNEQFF.

The V call is TRBV5-1, the J call TRBJ1-2, with 12 bases identical to TRBD1. The V gene end was trimmed by 4 bases and the J gene end by 5 bases; junction bases not matched to a gene: 6. The CDR3 length is 15 residues. The germline CDR1 and CDR2 sequences are SGHRS and YFSETQ. This chain's CDR3 is CASSLGTGGAYGYTF. DNA of the CDR3: TGCGCCAGCAGCCTGGGGACAGGGGGCGCTTATGGCTACACCTTC.

CDR3 sequence (DNA): TGTGCCAGCAGTTTGTACGGGGTTGGAAAGCCCCAGCATTTT. Translated, it gives CASSLYGVGKPQHF. V usage is TRBV27 and J usage is TRBJ1-5; the D is unclear. V was shortened by 3 bases and J by 8 bases, with 14 bases between the two germline ends. This CDR3 comprises 14 residues. Germline values: CDR1 MNHEY, CDR2 SMNVEV (reference sequence).

This clone was recorded many times. The chain combines TRBV27 with TRBJ1-1; D call uncertain. This CDR3 is built from 13 residues. Germline lookup yields CDR1 MNHEY and CDR2 SMNVEV (reference sequence). V lost 6 bases to trimming and J lost 1 base, with 9 bases between them. CDR3 in DNA: TGTGCCAGCAGACTGACACAGAACACTGAAGCTTTCTTT. Its translation is CASRLTQNTEAFF.

The chain links TRBV7-9 to TRBJ1-2, with D possibly matching TRBD1 (5 bases). This CDR3 has 14 amino acids. Germline lookup yields CDR1 SEHNR and CDR2 FQNEAQ (reference sequence). Trimming cost V 2 bases and J 2 bases, with 9 bases left between them. As DNA, the CDR3 is TGTGCCAGCAGCTTATACCCAGGGAACTATGGCTACACCTTC. Its translation: CASSLYPGNYGYTF.

This rearrangement joins TRBV4-1 to TRBJ1-2, with no clear D. From germline, CDR1 is MGHRA and CDR2 YSYEKL. The CDR3 has 13 residues. V was cut by 4 bases and J by 7 bases, with 13 bases left in between. CDR3 bases: TGCGCCAGCAGCCGGAGAACCGAGGGTGGCTACACCTTC. Amino acid sequence: CASSRRTEGGYTF.

The chain joins TRBV10-2 to TRBJ2-1, with 7 bases fitting TRBD1. Trimming at V came to 7 bases and at J to 4 bases, leaving 10 bases not matched to a gene. The CDR3 is made up of 15 amino acids. Germline assignment: CDR1 WSHSY and CDR2 SAAADI. The CDR3, as DNA: TGCGCCAGCAATTTCGAGCCGGGACAGTACAATGAGCAGTTCTTC. This codes for CASNFEPGQYNEQFF.

The chain is built from TRBV29-1 and TRBJ2-3, with D maybe TRBD2 (6 bases). CDR1 is SQVTM and CDR2 is ANQGSEA in the germline V gene. The V end lost 7 bases, the J end lost 4 bases, and 15 bases lay between the germline ends. The CDR3 spans 13 residues. The chain's CDR3 is CSGRRDSSDTQYF. The CDR3, as DNA: TGCAGCGGACGGAGGGATTCGTCAGATACGCAGTATTTT.

DNA for the CDR3: TGTGCCAGCAGTTACTCCGGGAGCAGGGAGTCCGAGCAGTACTTC. Encoded protein: CASSYSGSRESEQYF. J is TRBJ2-7 and V is TRBV6-5; the D gene is possibly TRBD2 (6 bases). V lost 0 bases to trimming and J lost 6 bases, with 15 bases between them. Germline assignment: CDR1 MNHEY and CDR2 SVGAGI. This CDR3 has 15 amino acids.

This chain links TRBV6-2 or TRBV6-3 with TRBJ1-5; 8 nucleotides match TRBD1. V trimming: 4 bases; J trimming: 6 bases; junction bases outside the gene matches: 5. This CDR3 contains 14 residues. In germline, CDR1 is MNHEY, CDR2 SVGEGT. The CDR3 coding sequence is TGTGCCAGCAGTTCAGCAGGGGGCAGTCAGCCCCAGCATTTT. Its protein is CASSSAGGSQPQHF.

This clone was observed a handful of times. V usage is TRBV6-5 and J usage is TRBJ1-1; D is uncertain. Trimming left V 0 bases short and J 7 bases short, with 12 bases between. The CDR3 is 14 residues long. CDR1 and CDR2 from the germline V gene are MNHEY and SVGAGI. The CDR3 here is CASSYSTSQREAFF. CDR3 sequence (DNA): TGTGCCAGCAGTTACTCGACCAGCCAGCGTGAAGCTTTCTTT.

This chain links TRBV6-2 or TRBV6-3 with TRBJ1-5; D uncertain. This CDR3 spans 12 amino acids. Germline assignment: CDR1 MNHEY and CDR2 SVGEGT. Trimming shortened V by 6 bases and J by 5 bases, and 8 bases separated the two germline ends. The CDR3 loop reads CASSLGHQPQHF. CDR3 nucleotide sequence: TGTGCCAGCAGCCTCGGTCATCAGCCCCAGCATTTT.

This sequence joins TRBV3-1 (or the pseudogene TRBV3-2) and TRBJ1-2, with no clear D. The V gene lost 0 bases and the J gene lost 8 bases, with 10 bases spanning the gap. The CDR3 sequence is 13 residues long. Germline assignment: CDR1 LGHDT and CDR2 YNNKEL (reference sequence). In nucleotides, the CDR3 is TGTGCCAGCAGCCAAGATTTGAGGTGGGGCTACACCTTC. It yields the protein CASSQDLRWGYTF.

On this clone: This sample also contains other DNA sequences that code for the same CDR3. This sequence joins TRBV19 and TRBJ1-1, with 7 bases aligning to TRBD1. J was trimmed by 0 bases and V by 4 bases; bases with no gene match: 2. Germline CDR1 LNHDA, CDR2 SQIVND (reference sequence). The length of the CDR3 is 14 residues. The CDR3 DNA is TGTGCCAGTAGTAAAGGGACAGTGAACACTGAAGCTTTCTTT. This encodes CASSKGTVNTEAFF.

This clone was counted between two and nine times. At one boundary the junction diverges from the germline segment, which might be a read error. The chain has TRBV28 and TRBJ1-2, with D perhaps TRBD1 (6 bases). Germline V gene data show CDR1 as MDHEN and CDR2 as SYDVKM. The CDR3 runs 16 residues. The CDR3, as DNA: TGTGCCAGCTGTTTGGACTCCGGGACACCCTTGGGGGGCTACACCTTC. Translated, it gives CASCLDSGTPLGGYTF.

The rearrangement joins TRBV25-1 to TRBJ1-3; D not certain. Germline V gene data show CDR1 as MGHDK and CDR2 as SYGVNS. V dropped 0 bases and J dropped 2 bases, with 11 bases sitting between them. The CDR3 length is 16 residues. CDR3 in amino acids: CASSEYISSPGNTIYF. The DNA for the CDR3 is TGTGCCAGCAGTGAATATATCTCCTCCCCTGGAAACACCATATATTTT.

The chain couples TRBV18 to TRBJ2-3, with 7 bases matching TRBD2. Germline CDR1 is KGHSH and CDR2 is LQKENI. V gave up 3 bases and J gave up 0 bases; unmatched junction bases: 3. This CDR3 is 15 amino acids long. The CDR3 DNA reads as TGTGCCAGCTCACCCGGACTAGGGAGCACAGATACGCAGTATTTT. Protein product: CASSPGLGSTDTQYF. The variable domain in full, with the rest retrieved from reference TRBV18 and TRBJ2-3, is NAGVMQNPRHLVRRRGQEARLRCSPMKGHSHVYWYRQLPEEGLKFMVYLQKENIIDESGMPKERFSAEFPKEGPSILRIQQVVRGDSAAYFCASSPGLGSTDTQYFGPGTRLTVL.

This chain uses TRBV5-1 with TRBJ2-1; 8 bases agree with TRBD1. V shed 5 bases, J shed 6 bases, and the junction held 10 bases outside the gene matches. Germline CDR1 is SGHRS and CDR2 is YFSETQ. The CDR3 has 15 amino acids. CDR3 in amino acids: CASSPGTGRVNEQFF. Here the CDR3 DNA reads TGCGCCAGCAGTCCCGGGACAGGAAGGGTCAATGAGCAGTTCTTC.